This TCR beta chain was identified in a study of T cells expressing NK-cell markers (TCRdb year 2020). In the study overall: In sorted CD3+CD56+NKG2C+, CD3+CD56+NKG2C- and CD3+CD56-NKG2C+ T-cell subsets from about eight donors, TCR beta-chain repertoires were profiled. Illumina HiSeq 2000/2500, MiSeq or NextSeq was used to sequence libraries as 2 x 150 bp reads. Randomly selected healthy volunteers, three men and five women, were used as the eight sequenced donors. Of the eight sequenced donors, seven were found to be HCMV-seropositive and one was found to be HCMV-seronegative. General conclusions and limits of the study: Those dominant clonotypes were again the most abundant among CD3+CD56-NKG2C+ cells in a handful of donors, at about 28.3-65%. Whether the expanded NKG2C-expressing T cell clones were specific for HCMV antigens was left unclear. In six donors, the dominant CD3+CD56+NKG2C+ clonotypes were among the top 10 CD8+ clonotypes and accounted for roughly 1.0-7.0% of CD8+ T cells.

In the case of this clonotype: This receptor's antigen is unknown.

TCRdb names Illumina HiSeq 2000 as the instrument used. The TCR beta cDNA libraries were made using 5'RACE template switching, a step that added both a universal primer site and unique molecular identifiers. Priming for cDNA synthesis came from the TCR beta constant segment, and two successive PCR amplification steps followed. Per the original workflow: MIGEC handled demultiplexing of the reads and grouping by UMI, while MiTCR was used to assemble and quantify clonotypes. Only TCR cDNA sequences supported by at least two reads were kept to exclude erroneous sequences. The tcR package was used for downstream repertoire analysis, and clonotypes were matched across fractions by CDR3 nucleotide sequence plus V segment. VDJmatch was used to annotate antigen specificity against VDJdb, with one amino acid substitution allowed in CDR3. Each entry corresponds to one CDR3 protein sequence from reads that TCRdb reprocessed, and DNA is not given. TCRdb's processing, not the authors', yielded these V and J calls. The table kept for this sample lists about 160,000 distinct CDR3 sequences. Roughly 21% of the sample belongs to the ten largest clones.

Inclusive of the bounding cysteine and phenylalanine, the CDR3 is 15 residues long. Only the protein is on record. CDR1 and CDR2 were assigned from the germline V gene (reference sequence) as PRHDT and FYEKMQ. A commercial ELISA kit detecting HCMV-specific IgG in serum was used to determine HCMV serostatus. Peripheral blood mononuclear cells were isolated from blood by Ficoll density gradient centrifugation. This clonotype was sampled from a man aged 18-70 years in good health. Sequenced: blood T cells: a sorted CD56 or NKG2C T cell subset, CD4+ or CD8+ T cells, or bulk PBMC T cells (not recorded which). This sequence uses TRBV13 and TRBJ1-6. The CDR3 has the sequence CASSFGPVNAKPLHF. The full variable domain, with segments outside the CDR3 supplied by the reference TRBV13 and TRBJ1-6 proteins, appears as AAGVIQSPRHLIKEKRETATLKCYPIPRHDTVYWYQQGPGQDPQFLISFYEKMQSDKGSIPDRFSAQQFSDYHSELNMSSLELGDSALYFCASSFGPVNAKPLHFGNGTRLTVT.